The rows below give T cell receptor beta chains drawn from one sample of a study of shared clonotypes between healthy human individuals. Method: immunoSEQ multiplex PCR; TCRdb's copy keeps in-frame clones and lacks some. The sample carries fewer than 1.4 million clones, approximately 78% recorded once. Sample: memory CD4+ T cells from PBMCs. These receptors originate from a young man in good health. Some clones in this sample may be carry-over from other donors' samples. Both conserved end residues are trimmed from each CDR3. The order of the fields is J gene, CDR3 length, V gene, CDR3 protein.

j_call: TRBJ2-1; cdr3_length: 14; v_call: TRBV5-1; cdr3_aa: ASSLEPQSSYNEQF
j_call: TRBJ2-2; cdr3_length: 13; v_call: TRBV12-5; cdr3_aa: ASGPGVGNTGELF
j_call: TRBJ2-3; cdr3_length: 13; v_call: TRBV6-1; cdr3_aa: ASSRQGRGTDTQY
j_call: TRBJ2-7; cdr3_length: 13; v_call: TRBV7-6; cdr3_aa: ASSLEAGGLNEQY
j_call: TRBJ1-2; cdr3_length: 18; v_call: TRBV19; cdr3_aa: ASSKAAWGTGLSTNYGYT
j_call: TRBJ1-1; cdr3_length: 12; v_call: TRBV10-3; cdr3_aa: AISADLTGTEAF
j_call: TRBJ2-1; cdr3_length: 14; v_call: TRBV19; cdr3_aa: AVKGLAGDSYNEQF
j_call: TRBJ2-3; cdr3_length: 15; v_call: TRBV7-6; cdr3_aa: ASSPDGLAGSTDTQY
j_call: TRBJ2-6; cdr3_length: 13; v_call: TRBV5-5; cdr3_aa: ASSWTGDGANVLT
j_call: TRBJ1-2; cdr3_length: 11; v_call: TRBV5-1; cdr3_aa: ASSRERTGGYT
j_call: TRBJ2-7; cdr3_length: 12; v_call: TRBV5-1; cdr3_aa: ASSLVSSSYEQY
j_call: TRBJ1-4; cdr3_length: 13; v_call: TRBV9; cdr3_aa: ASAAGKEATEKLF
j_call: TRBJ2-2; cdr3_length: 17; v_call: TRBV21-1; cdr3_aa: ASSPRDLRVRVGVGELF
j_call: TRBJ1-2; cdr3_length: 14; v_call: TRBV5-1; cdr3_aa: ASSLVPPGTGVGYT
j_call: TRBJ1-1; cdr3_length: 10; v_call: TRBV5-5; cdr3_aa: ASSLRGREAF
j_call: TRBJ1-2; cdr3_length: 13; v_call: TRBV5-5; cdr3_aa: ASSLEGGSGYGYT
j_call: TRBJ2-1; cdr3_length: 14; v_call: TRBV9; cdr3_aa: ASSVGRYLSYNEQF
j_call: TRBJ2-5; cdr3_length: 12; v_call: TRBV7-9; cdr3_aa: ASRLPSVLETQY
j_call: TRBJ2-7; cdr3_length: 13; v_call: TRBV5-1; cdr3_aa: ASSLELAASYEQY
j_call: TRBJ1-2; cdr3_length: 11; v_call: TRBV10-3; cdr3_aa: AISGQGDRGYT
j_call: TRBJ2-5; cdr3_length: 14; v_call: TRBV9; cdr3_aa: ASSVGAGGGQETQY
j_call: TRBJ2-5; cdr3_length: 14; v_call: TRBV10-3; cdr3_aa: AISESRRDSGETQY
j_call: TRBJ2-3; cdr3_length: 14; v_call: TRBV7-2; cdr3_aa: ASSLALAGHTDTQY
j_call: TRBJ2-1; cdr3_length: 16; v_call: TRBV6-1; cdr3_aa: ASSDPGGAGVSYNEQF
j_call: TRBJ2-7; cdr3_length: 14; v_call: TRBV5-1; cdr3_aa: ASSLGGLAGADEQY
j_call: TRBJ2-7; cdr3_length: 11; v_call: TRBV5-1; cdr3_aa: ASSLVLADEQY
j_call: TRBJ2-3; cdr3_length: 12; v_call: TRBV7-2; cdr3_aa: ASKTGTSTDTQY
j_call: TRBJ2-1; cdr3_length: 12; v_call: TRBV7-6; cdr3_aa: ASSLVQGGNEQF
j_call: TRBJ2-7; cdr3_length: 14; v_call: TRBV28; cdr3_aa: ASSPTGLGGSYEQY
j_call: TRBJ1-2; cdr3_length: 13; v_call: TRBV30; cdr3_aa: AWSIKGPWNYGYT
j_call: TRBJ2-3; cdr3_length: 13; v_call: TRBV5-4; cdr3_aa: ASRKLGGIADTQY
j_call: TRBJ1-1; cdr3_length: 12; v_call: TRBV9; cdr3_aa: ASSVEGLGTEAF
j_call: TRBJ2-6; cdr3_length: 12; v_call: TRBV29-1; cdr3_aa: SAMWGPGANVLT
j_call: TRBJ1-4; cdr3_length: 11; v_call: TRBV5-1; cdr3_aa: ASGRATNEKLF
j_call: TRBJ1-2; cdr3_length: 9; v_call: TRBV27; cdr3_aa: ASSSGYGYT
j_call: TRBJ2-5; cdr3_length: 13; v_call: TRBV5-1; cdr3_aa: ASSLDGIQLETQY
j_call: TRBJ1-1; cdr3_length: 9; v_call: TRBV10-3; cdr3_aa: AISEGLEAF